A single sample is the source of the 9 T cell receptor beta chains below, sequenced in a study of blood T cell repertoires in COVID-19. Libraries were prepared by immunoSEQ multiplex PCR; TCRdb keeps only in-frame clonotypes and omits some of them. The table includes 130,000 or so clones, about 81% detected once. Sample: PBMCs or T cells enriched from blood (not recorded which). These receptors all stem from a man aged 35-49 years with acute COVID-19.

This clone came up once. This rearrangement joins TRBV7-2 to TRBJ1-4; 7 bases agree with TRBD1. CDR1 SGHTA and CDR2 FQGNSA come from the germline V gene. V trimming: 5 bases; J trimming: 6 bases; junction bases outside the gene matches: 9. This CDR3 region has 15 residues. For the CDR3, the DNA is TGTGCCAGCAGCACGTACAGGGGAACGGATGAAAAACTGTTTTTT. Translation gives CASSTYRGTDEKLFF.

The V call is TRBV6-4, the J call TRBJ1-2, with a possible D match to TRBD1 (5 bases). The CDR3 has 14 amino acids. Germline V gene data show CDR1 as MRHNA and CDR2 as SNTAGT. V was trimmed by 0 bases and J by 4 bases, leaving 9 bases between them. CDR3 residues: CASSDSLDSYGYTF. The CDR3 DNA is TGTGCCAGCAGTGACTCGCTAGACAGCTATGGCTACACCTTC.

The CDR3 DNA reads TGTGCCAGCAGTTCGACTAGCGGGAGGGCCCCTGGCACAGATACGCAGTATTTT. Translation gives CASSSTSGRAPGTDTQYF. The V call is TRBV28, the J call TRBJ2-3, with 14 nucleotides matching TRBD2. V lost 4 bases and J lost 1; bases outside the gene matches: 7. The CDR3 contains 18 residues. The germline V gene has CDR1 MDHEN and CDR2 SYDVKM.

This chain uses TRBV28 with TRBJ2-1, with a possible D match to TRBD2 (5 bases). Germline CDR1 and CDR2: MDHEN and SYDVKM. The CDR3 totals 15 residues. The ends were cut back, 3 bases at V and 9 bases at J, with 18 bases in the middle. The CDR3, as DNA: TGTGCCAGCAGTTTCTTGGACTCTTATCGGGGTGAGCAGTTCTTC. This translates into CASSFLDSYRGEQFF.

This chain joins TRBV10-3 and TRBJ1-1, with D maybe TRBD1 (6 bases). The CDR3 totals 14 residues. V shed 4 bases and J shed 0 bases, with 9 bases lying between them. The germline V gene has CDR1 ENHRY and CDR2 SYGVKD. The CDR3 region has the DNA TGTGCCATCAGTGGAGGGGACATGAACACTGAAGCTTTCTTT. As protein: CAISGGDMNTEAFF.

The chain carries TRBV3-1 (or the pseudogene TRBV3-2) and TRBJ2-3, with 7 positions matching TRBD2. The CDR3 is 15 amino acids. Germline loops: CDR1 LGHDT, CDR2 YNNKEL (reference sequence). V lost 1 base and J lost 6; bases outside the gene matches: 7. CDR3 in amino acids: CASSQGASGRDTQYF. The DNA of the CDR3 is TGTGCCAGCAGCCAAGGGGCTAGCGGACGGGATACGCAGTATTTT.

The chain recombines TRBV6-4 with TRBJ2-7; D ambiguous. Germline CDR1 and CDR2: MRHNA and SNTAGT. Trimming removed 7 bases at V and 5 bases at J, with 15 bases between. The CDR3 loop spans 13 amino acids. The DNA for the CDR3 is TGTGCCAGCACATGCAGACTTCATAACGAGCAGTACTTC. Translated: CASTCRLHNEQYF.

The chain links TRBV5-1 to TRBJ1-5, with a weak D call TRBD1 (6 bases). CDR1 is SGHRS and CDR2 is YFSETQ in the germline V gene. CDR3 size: 15 residues. V lost 4 bases to trimming and J lost 4 bases, with 15 bases between them. The CDR3 reads CASSPEQGENQPQHF. The CDR3 nucleotides are TGCGCCAGCAGCCCGGAACAGGGAGAGAATCAGCCCCAGCATTTT.

V usage is TRBV3-1 (or the pseudogene TRBV3-2) and J usage is TRBJ2-7; 13 bases line up with TRBD2. CDR1 and CDR2 from the germline V gene are LGHDT and YNNKEL (reference sequence). Trimming at V came to 0 bases and at J to 5 bases, leaving 1 base not matched to a gene. This CDR3 has 15 residues. CDR3 sequence reads: CASSQDGLAGDEQYF. Here the CDR3 DNA reads TGTGCCAGCAGCCAAGATGGACTAGCGGGAGACGAGCAGTACTTC.